The entry that follows covers one T cell receptor (beta chain) sequence. These data originate in a study of cytomegalovirus exposure and HLA in healthy donors. Primers included in the PCR were 60 Vbeta and 13 Jbeta primers. The repertoire was sequenced with immunoSEQ multiplex PCR; TCRdb's copy has only in-frame clones and lacks some. The table lists about 150,000 clones, roughly 84% of them singletons. This CDR3 contains 13 residues. The germline V gene encodes CDR1 WNHNN and CDR2 SYGVQD (reference sequence). The ends lost 10 bases at V and 7 bases at J; junction bases unmatched: 6. The sequenced sample was PBMCs. This clonotype was obtained from a boy between 2 and 15 years old in good health and CMV-seronegative. V and J are TRBV10-1 and TRBJ2-2, with 10 bases identical to TRBD1. This CDR3 reads CATRQGAGGELFF. The DNA of the CDR3 is TGCGCCACCCGACAGGGGGCTGGCGGGGAGCTGTTTTTT.